The TCR beta chain described here comes from a study of cytomegalovirus exposure and HLA in healthy donors. Study results and limitations: Altogether, some 160 TCR beta chains were recorded as cytomegalovirus-associated.

The V and J ends lost 0 bases and 8 bases respectively, with 9 bases between them. This CDR3 contains 14 residues. The germline V gene encodes CDR1 SGHRS and CDR2 YFSETQ. This clone was recorded a few times. As yet, its antigen is unknown. Clones were read by immunoSEQ multiplex PCR, and TCRdb kept only the in-frame ones, dropping some. The table shows some 180,000 clones, with around nine tenths occurring only once. Sequenced material: PBMCs. The chain has TRBV5-1 and TRBJ1-6; D is ambiguous. This TCR was sampled from a man aged 25 to 40 in good health and CMV-seropositive. DNA for the CDR3: TGCGCCAGCAGCTTGGTACTAGGTGATTCACCCCTCCACTTT. This translates into CASSLVLGDSPLHF.